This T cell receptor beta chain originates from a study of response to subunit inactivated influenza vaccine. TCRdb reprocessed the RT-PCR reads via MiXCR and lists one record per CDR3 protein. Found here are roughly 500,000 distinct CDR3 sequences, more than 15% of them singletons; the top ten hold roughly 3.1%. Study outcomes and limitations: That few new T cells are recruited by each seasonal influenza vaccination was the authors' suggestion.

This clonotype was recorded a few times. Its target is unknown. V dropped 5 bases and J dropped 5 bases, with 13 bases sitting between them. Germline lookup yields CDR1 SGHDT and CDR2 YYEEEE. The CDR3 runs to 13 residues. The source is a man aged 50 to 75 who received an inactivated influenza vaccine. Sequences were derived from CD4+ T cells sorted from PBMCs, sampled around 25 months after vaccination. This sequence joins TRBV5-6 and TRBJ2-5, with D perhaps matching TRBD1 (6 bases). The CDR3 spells CASSIQGFETQYF. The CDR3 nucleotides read TGTGCCAGCAGTATCCAGGGGTTTGAGACCCAGTACTTC.